The rows below give T cell receptor beta chains drawn from one sample of a study of blood T cell repertoires in COVID-19. Here immunoSEQ multiplex PCR was the method, and the copy in TCRdb shows in-frame clones only, minus some. The repertoire holds tens of thousands of clones, with about 86% as singletons. The sequenced sample was peripheral blood. The receptors here all came from an elderly man with COVID-19, enrolled during active disease. Each CDR3 is given with its conserved first and last residue. Fields, in order: J gene, D gene, V gene, CDR3 protein. The D gene is left open where the match is weak.

J: TRBJ1-1; D: NA; V: TRBV10-3; CDR3: CAISGQGRGTEAFF
J: TRBJ1-2; D: NA; V: TRBV18; CDR3: CASSREDGIGYGYTF
J: TRBJ1-2; D: NA; V: TRBV29-1; CDR3: CSAGTSHGYTF
J: TRBJ1-6; D: NA; V: TRBV11-3; CDR3: CASSRAGVNSPLHF
J: TRBJ2-1; D: TRBD1; V: TRBV7-3; CDR3: CASSLRGTSSYNEQFF
J: TRBJ1-5; D: TRBD1; V: TRBV5-1; CDR3: CASSLEGQEHQPQHF
J: TRBJ2-5; D: TRBD2; V: TRBV4-1; CDR3: CASSQEGSGGIQETQYF
J: TRBJ2-3; D: TRBD2; V: TRBV19; CDR3: CASSIVAGGATDTQYF
J: TRBJ2-7; D: NA; V: TRBV19; CDR3: CASSILDNPYEQYF
J: TRBJ2-1; D: NA; V: TRBV11-3; CDR3: CASSLLGEADEQFF
J: TRBJ1-1; D: NA; V: TRBV5-1; CDR3: CASSLRGSTEAFF
J: TRBJ1-6; D: NA; V: TRBV4-2; CDR3: CASNQESQGNSPLHF
J: TRBJ1-1; D: NA; V: TRBV5-5; CDR3: CASSSTGNTEAFF
J: TRBJ1-4; D: NA; V: TRBV7-2; CDR3: CASSDNTGSGSEKLFF
J: TRBJ2-7; D: TRBD1; V: TRBV6-5; CDR3: CASDRDRTYEQYF
J: TRBJ1-4; D: NA; V: TRBV9; CDR3: CASSVGSANEKLFF
J: TRBJ2-7; D: NA; V: TRBV2; CDR3: CASSRILGEQYF
J: TRBJ1-5; D: TRBD1; V: TRBV18; CDR3: CASSPAGQGAYQPQHF
J: TRBJ2-1; D: NA; V: TRBV9; CDR3: CASDGGLHNEQFF
J: TRBJ2-7; D: TRBD2; V: TRBV9; CDR3: CASSVDSGGTSSYEQYF
J: TRBJ1-1; D: NA; V: TRBV4-1; CDR3: CASSQDRAQLNTEAFF
J: TRBJ1-2; D: TRBD1; V: TRBV10-3; CDR3: CAISDPTGGNDGYTF
J: TRBJ1-1; D: NA; V: TRBV7-9; CDR3: CASSPSSVEAFF
J: TRBJ2-7; D: TRBD1; V: TRBV28; CDR3: CASNSNRGFYEQYF
J: TRBJ1-2; D: TRBD1; V: TRBV25-1; CDR3: CASSGSRQGVGYTF
J: TRBJ2-2; D: NA; V: TRBV18; CDR3: CASTSGLHTGELFF
J: TRBJ2-2; D: NA; V: TRBV4-3; CDR3: CASRYFNGAGELFF
J: TRBJ1-2; D: NA; V: TRBV10-3; CDR3: CAISEWGGYGYTF
J: TRBJ1-2; D: TRBD1; V: TRBV24-1; CDR3: CATSDTRTGGNRYGYTF
J: TRBJ1-1; D: NA; V: TRBV19; CDR3: CASSRRVNTEAFF
J: TRBJ2-1; D: TRBD2; V: TRBV3-1/TRBV3-2; CDR3: CASSQDTRFLRGAKNEQFF
J: TRBJ2-5; D: TRBD2; V: TRBV11-3; CDR3: CASSSGGYETQYF
J: TRBJ1-1; D: NA; V: TRBV5-1; CDR3: CASSLDRVGQAFF
J: TRBJ2-3; D: NA; V: TRBV4-3; CDR3: CASSPQLAPDTQYF
J: TRBJ1-4; D: TRBD1; V: TRBV28; CDR3: CASRRTGGTNEKLFF
J: TRBJ2-7; D: TRBD1; V: TRBV9; CDR3: CASSPWTGATYEQYF
J: TRBJ2-1; D: NA; V: TRBV3-1/TRBV3-2; CDR3: CASSQGEGRGDNEQFF
J: TRBJ1-1; D: TRBD1; V: TRBV11-2; CDR3: CASSSTGAGAFF
J: TRBJ1-1; D: NA; V: TRBV3-1/TRBV3-2; CDR3: CASSPGPRNTEAFF
J: TRBJ1-1; D: NA; V: TRBV5-1; CDR3: CASSLVPFSNTEAFF
J: TRBJ1-6; D: NA; V: TRBV6-5; CDR3: CASSYSDQGIGSPLHF
J: TRBJ2-4; D: TRBD1; V: TRBV7-2; CDR3: CASSPDRGRINIQYF
J: TRBJ1-1; D: NA; V: TRBV10-3; CDR3: CAIGGRGGTEAFF
J: TRBJ2-7; D: NA; V: TRBV27; CDR3: CASSLMDGSGEQYF
J: TRBJ1-6; D: NA; V: TRBV11-2; CDR3: CASSLYGSSYNSPLHF
J: TRBJ1-2; D: TRBD1; V: TRBV10-3; CDR3: CAIGGTGIGNYGYTF
J: TRBJ1-6; D: NA; V: TRBV7-9; CDR3: CASSLAGGNYNSPLHF
J: TRBJ2-7; D: TRBD1; V: TRBV7-9; CDR3: CASSSSGQGRYEQYF
J: TRBJ2-1; D: TRBD1; V: TRBV5-4; CDR3: CASSPPGQGGNEQFF
J: TRBJ1-5; D: NA; V: TRBV4-1; CDR3: CARSPRGGAINQPQHF
J: TRBJ1-1; D: NA; V: TRBV28; CDR3: CASRGADTGNTEAFF